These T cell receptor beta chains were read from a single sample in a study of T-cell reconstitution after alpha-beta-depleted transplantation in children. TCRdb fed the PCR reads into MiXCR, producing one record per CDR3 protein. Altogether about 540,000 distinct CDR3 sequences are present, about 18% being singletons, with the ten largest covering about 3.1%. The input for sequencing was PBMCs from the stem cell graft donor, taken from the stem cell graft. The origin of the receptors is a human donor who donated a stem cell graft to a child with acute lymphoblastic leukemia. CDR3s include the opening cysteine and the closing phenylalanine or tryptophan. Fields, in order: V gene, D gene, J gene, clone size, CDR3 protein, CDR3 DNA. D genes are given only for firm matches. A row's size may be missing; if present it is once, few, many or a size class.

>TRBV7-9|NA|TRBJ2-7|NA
CASSSPFFRSHEQYF
TGTGCCAGCAGCTCCCCCTTTTTTAGATCTCACGAGCAGTACTTC
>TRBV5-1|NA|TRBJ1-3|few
CASSLDNSGNTIYF
TGCGCCAGCAGCTTGGACAACTCTGGAAACACCATATATTTT
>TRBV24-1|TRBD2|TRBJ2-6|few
CATSGRQLAGTVSSGANVLTF
TGTGCCACCAGTGGTCGACAGCTAGCGGGGACCGTATCCTCTGGGGCCAACGTCCTGACTTTC
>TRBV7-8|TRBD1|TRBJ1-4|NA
CASSLEPATGIEATNEKLFF
TGTGCCAGCAGCTTAGAGCCCGCGACAGGGATAGAGGCAACTAATGAAAAACTGTTTTTT
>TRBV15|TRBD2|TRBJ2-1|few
CATSTSGSRNEQFF
TGTGCCACCAGCACTAGCGGGAGCCGCAATGAGCAGTTCTTC
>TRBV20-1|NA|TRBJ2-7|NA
CSAGTSRFYEQYF
TGCAGTGCCGGGACCTCTAGGTTCTACGAGCAGTACTTC
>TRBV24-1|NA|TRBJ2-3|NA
CATSGPGTSTDTQYF
TGTGCCACCAGTGGACCCGGGACTAGCACAGATACGCAGTATTTT
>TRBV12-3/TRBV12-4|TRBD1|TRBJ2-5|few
CASSGTALQETQYF
TGTGCCAGCAGTGGGACAGCCCTCCAAGAGACCCAGTACTTC
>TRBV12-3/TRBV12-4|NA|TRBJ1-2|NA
CASTHLLTGGGYTF
TGTGCCAGCACCCACCTGCTGACAGGTGGAGGCTACACCTTC
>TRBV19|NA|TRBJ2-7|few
CASSYGALSYEQYF
TGTGCCAGTAGTTACGGGGCCCTGTCCTACGAGCAGTACTTC
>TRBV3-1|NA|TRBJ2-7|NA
CATSQEIDGTRPHYEQYF
TGTGCCACCTCCCAAGAAATCGACGGGACCCGTCCCCACTACGAGCAGTACTTC
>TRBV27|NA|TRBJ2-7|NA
CASSLIPTGTGEQYF
TGTGCCAGCAGTTTAATCCCCACAGGGACGGGGGAGCAGTACTTC
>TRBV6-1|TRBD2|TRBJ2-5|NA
CASSETSGSTEETQYF
TGTGCCAGCAGTGAGACTAGCGGGAGTACGGAGGAGACCCAGTACTTC
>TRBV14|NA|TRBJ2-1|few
CASSQGPPREQFF
TGTGCCAGCAGCCAAGGTCCTCCACGAGAGCAGTTCTTC
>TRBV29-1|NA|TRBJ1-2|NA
CSVEDGYTF
TGCAGCGTTGAAGATGGCTACACCTTC
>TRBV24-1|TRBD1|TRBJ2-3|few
CATSRRGSTDTQYF
TGTGCCACCAGTCGCAGGGGGTCGACAGATACGCAGTATTTT
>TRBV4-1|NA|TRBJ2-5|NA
CASSQETWETQYF
TGCGCCAGCAGCCAAGAGACGTGGGAGACCCAGTACTTC
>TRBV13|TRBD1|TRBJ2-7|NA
CASSAPPEDRAYEQYF
TGTGCCAGCAGCGCTCCACCTGAGGACAGGGCGTACGAGCAGTACTTC
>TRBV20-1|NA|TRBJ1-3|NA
CSATPSFSGNTIYF
TGCAGTGCGACCCCGAGTTTCTCTGGAAACACCATATATTTT
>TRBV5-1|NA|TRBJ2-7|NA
CASSSTVYEQYF
TGCGCCAGCAGCTCAACTGTCTACGAGCAGTACTTC
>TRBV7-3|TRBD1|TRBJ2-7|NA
CASSLIIVGQGAHGEQYF
TGTGCCAGCAGCTTAATTATCGTGGGGCAGGGGGCGCACGGCGAGCAGTACTTC
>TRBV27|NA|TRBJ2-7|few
CASSLPGYHEQYF
TGTGCCAGCAGTCTGCCAGGGTACCACGAGCAGTACTTC
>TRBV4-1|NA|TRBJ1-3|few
CASSPQGISGNTIYF
TGCGCCAGCAGCCCCCAAGGGATTTCTGGAAACACCATATATTTT
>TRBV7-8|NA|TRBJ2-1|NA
CASSSTASAAYNEQFF
TGTGCCAGCAGCTCGACTGCGTCTGCAGCCTACAATGAGCAGTTCTTC
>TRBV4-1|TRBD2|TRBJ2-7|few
CASSQELAGLYEQYF
TGCGCCAGCAGCCAAGAACTAGCGGGGCTGTACGAGCAGTACTTC
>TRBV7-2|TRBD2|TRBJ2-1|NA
CASSSGLAGGVNEQFF
TGTGCCAGCAGCTCGGGACTAGCGGGAGGGGTAAATGAGCAGTTCTTC
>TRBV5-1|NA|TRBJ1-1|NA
CASSSQRQVEAFF
TGCGCCAGCAGCTCTCAACGACAGGTCGAAGCTTTCTTT
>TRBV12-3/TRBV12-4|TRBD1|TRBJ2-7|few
CASSIRGQEEQYF
TGTGCCAGCAGTATAAGAGGACAGGAGGAGCAGTACTTC
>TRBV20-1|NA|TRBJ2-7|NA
CSAPNSGADSYEQYF
TGCAGTGCGCCAAATAGCGGAGCAGACTCCTACGAGCAGTACTTC